The clone carrying this TCR beta chain came up a few times. This entry belongs to a study of human T cells and chemical hapten exposure. Indicated time point: patch test 1, 2 weeks after DPC sensitization. Regarding treatment: therapeutic diphenylcyclopropenone sensitization with weekly scalp DPC. TCRdb re-analysed the RACE reads in MiXCR, keeping a single row per CDR3 protein. The sample yields about 56,000 distinct CDR3 sequences, about 9.6% seen once. Sequenced material: whole blood, taken in connection with sensitization to the hapten diphenylcyclopropenone (DPC). The sequence was collected from a woman in her thirties or forties with alopecia areata. Some clones in this sample may be carry-over from other donors' samples.

Written as DNA, the CDR3 is TGTGCCAGCAGTTTTCGGGACAGGAATTCACCCCTCCACTTT. As protein: CASSFRDRNSPLHF. The V gene is TRBV27, the J gene TRBJ1-6, with 8 nucleotides matching TRBD1. Germline V CDR1 and CDR2: MNHEY, SMNVEV (reference sequence). Trimming took 3 bases from V and 7 from J; bases not matched to a gene: 2. This CDR3 has 14 amino acids.